The source of this TCR beta chain is a study of OX40 agonist ivuxolimab in advanced cancers. Turning to the study itself: Patients were given ivuxolimab, an antibody that agonizes OX40 (CD134). General study points: Low normalized T-cell clonal expansion also characterized some of the nonresponders.

Libraries were prepared by immunoSEQ multiplex PCR; TCRdb keeps only in-frame clonotypes and omits some of them. The sample contains 45,000 to 65,000 clones, roughly 86% of which appear only once. Autoimmune disease history or systemic immunosuppression excluded patients. The V and J ends lost 6 bases and 2 bases, in that order; junction bases with no gene match: 6. The length of the CDR3 is 15 residues. Germline V gene sequence: CDR1 LNHDA, CDR2 SQIVND (reference sequence). In regard to this clone: Its antigen is as yet unknown.

The receptor's source is an adult with an advanced solid tumor such as melanoma, head and neck, liver or kidney cancer. This material consisted of CD4+ or CD8+ T cells sorted from blood, taken in a trial of the OX40 agonist ivuxolimab. The V and J genes are TRBV19 and TRBJ2-5; 10 bases align to TRBD2. CDR3 residues: CASRRGLAPQETQYF. CDR3 sequence (DNA): TGTGCCAGTAGAAGGGGACTAGCGCCTCAAGAGACCCAGTACTTC.